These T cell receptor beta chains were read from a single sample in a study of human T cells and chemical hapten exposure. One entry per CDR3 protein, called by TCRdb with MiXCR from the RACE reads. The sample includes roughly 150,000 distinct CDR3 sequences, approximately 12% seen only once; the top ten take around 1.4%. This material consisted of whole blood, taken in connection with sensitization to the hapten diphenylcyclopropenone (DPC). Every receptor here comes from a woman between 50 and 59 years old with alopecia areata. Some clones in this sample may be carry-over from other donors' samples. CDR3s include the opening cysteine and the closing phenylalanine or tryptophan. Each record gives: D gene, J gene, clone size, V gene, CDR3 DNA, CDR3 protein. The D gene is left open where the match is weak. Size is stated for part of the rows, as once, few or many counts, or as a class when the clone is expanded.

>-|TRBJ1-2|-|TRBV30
TGTGCCTGGAGTCGGGGACCGCTTAACTATGGCTACACCTTC
CAWSRGPLNYGYTF
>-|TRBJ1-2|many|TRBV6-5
TGTGCCAGCAGCCGACTGGGGAGTTACTATGGCTACACCTTC
CASSRLGSYYGYTF
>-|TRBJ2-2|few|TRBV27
TGTGCCAGCACCCTAGGGAGTAGTAAGGGGACCGGGGAGCTGTTTTTT
CASTLGSSKGTGELFF
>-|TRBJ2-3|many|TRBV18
TGTGCCAGCTCACCTTCGGCCCAACGCACAGATACGCAGTATTTT
CASSPSAQRTDTQYF
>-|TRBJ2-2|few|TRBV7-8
TGTGCCAGCAGCCCTTGGAATGGGGGAACGGTTCCCGGGGAGCTGTTTTTT
CASSPWNGGTVPGELFF
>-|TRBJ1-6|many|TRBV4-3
TGCGCCAGCAGCCAAGGACAGGAGGGTTCACCCCTCCACTTT
CASSQGQEGSPLHF
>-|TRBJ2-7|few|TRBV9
TGTGCCAGCAGCGTAGCTCTGACCCGGGAGCAGTACTTC
CASSVALTREQYF
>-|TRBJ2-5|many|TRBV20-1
TGCAGTGGCGGGACTTCCCAAGAGACCCAGTACTTC
CSGGTSQETQYF
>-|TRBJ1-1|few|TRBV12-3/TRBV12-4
TGTGCCAGCAGTCTTTGGGAAAGGCCGGGGACTGAAGCTTTCTTT
CASSLWERPGTEAFF
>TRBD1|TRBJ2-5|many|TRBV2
TGTGCCAGCAGACGGGACAGCCAAGAGACCCAGTACTTC
CASRRDSQETQYF
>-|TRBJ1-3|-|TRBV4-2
TGTGCCAGCAGTCGAGGGGAGGCTCTCGGAAACACCATATATTTT
CASSRGEALGNTIYF
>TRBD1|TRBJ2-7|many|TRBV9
TGTGCCAGCAGCGTAGCAACAGGGGCGTCCGAGCAGTACTTC
CASSVATGASEQYF
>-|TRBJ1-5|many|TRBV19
TGTGCCAGTAGTCAGGGGACCCTCCAGCCCCAGCATTTT
CASSQGTLQPQHF
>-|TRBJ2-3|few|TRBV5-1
TGCGCCAGCAGAGTGCGGCCAAGCACAGATACGCAGTATTTT
CASRVRPSTDTQYF
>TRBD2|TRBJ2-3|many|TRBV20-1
TGCAGTGCTAGTGACCCCGGACCTAGCGGTACAGATACGCAGTATTTT
CSASDPGPSGTDTQYF
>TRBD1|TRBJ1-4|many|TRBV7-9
TGTGCCAGCAGCTCCTCCGGGACAGCAAATGAAAAACTGTTTTTT
CASSSSGTANEKLFF
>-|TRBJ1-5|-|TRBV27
TGTGCCAGCAGTTTCACAGTGAGCAATCAGCCCCAGCATTTT
CASSFTVSNQPQHF
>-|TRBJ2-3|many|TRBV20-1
TGCAGTGCTAGAGATATACGCGGGGACGCAGATACGCAGTATTTT
CSARDIRGDADTQYF
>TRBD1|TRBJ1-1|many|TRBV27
TGTGCCAGCAGGGATACAGGGGGCACTGAAGCTTTCTTT
CASRDTGGTEAFF
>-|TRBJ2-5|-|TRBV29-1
TGCAGCGGCGCCGATGTCCAGACCCAGTACTTC
CSGADVQTQYF
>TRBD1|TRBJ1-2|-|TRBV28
TGTGCCAGCAGCCGAGGGGACAGGGGCTATGGCTACACCTTC
CASSRGDRGYGYTF
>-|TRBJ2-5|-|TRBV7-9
TGTGCCAGCAGCCCCTCGGGGGCGCGGAGGGAGACCCAGTACTTC
CASSPSGARRETQYF
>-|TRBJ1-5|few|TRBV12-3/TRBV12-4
TGTGCCAGCAGTTTAGGACGGGTCAATCAGCCCCAGCATTTT
CASSLGRVNQPQHF